The entry that follows covers one T cell receptor (beta chain) sequence. Its antigen is as yet unknown. This sample was taken from a study of T cell responses to AZD1222 COVID-19 vaccine. Deletions cut 0 bases from V and 3 bases from J, with 24 bases between. This CDR3 region has 19 residues. Looked up from germline, CDR1 is SGHVT and CDR2 is SQSDAQ. General study findings and limits: White British donors predominated, females outnumbered males, and clonal diversity was possibly underestimated. Repertoires in all cases were sampled only once the peak T cell response had passed.

The table came from immunoSEQ multiplex PCR; TCRdb's copy has only in-frame clones and leaves some out. Counted here are just over 90,000 clones, around 89% occurring once; the ten biggest clones make up more than 2%. Sequences were derived from peripheral blood, sampled 28 days after the second AZD1222 dose. The chain carries TRBV7-4 and TRBJ2-7; TRBD1 or TRBD2 may be the D gene (6 bases each). This TCR derives from an adult who received the AZD1222 COVID-19 vaccine. CDR3 in DNA: TGTGCCAGCAGCTTAGCCCACATTGTTTGGCGGGACATTGGCTACGAGCAGTACTTC. Residues: CASSLAHIVWRDIGYEQYF.